A single sample gave rise to the 11 T cell receptor beta chains below, sequenced in a study of identical twins. TCRdb used MiXCR to reprocess the 5' RACE reads, holding one entry per CDR3 protein. The sample yields hundreds of thousands of distinct CDR3 sequences, around 6% seen once. Sequences were obtained from naive T cells sorted from blood. These receptors all come from a man between 18 and 35 years old in good health.

This clonotype was counted at least ten times. V and J are TRBV20-1 and TRBJ2-7, with 10 bases identical to TRBD1. V dropped 5 bases and J dropped 3; count of bases not matched to a gene: 4. Germline V gene sequence: CDR1 DFQATT, CDR2 SNEGSKA (reference sequence). The CDR3 sequence is 13 residues long. The CDR3 loop reads CSAGTGDIYEQYF. The CDR3 nucleotides read TGCAGTGCTGGGACAGGGGATATCTACGAGCAGTACTTC.

There are a few counts of this clonotype. V usage is TRBV6-5 and J usage is TRBJ2-5; unclear D gene. Germline CDR1 reads MNHEY; CDR2 reads SVGAGI. There are 13 residues in the CDR3. The V and J ends lost 0 bases and 5 bases respectively, with 7 bases between them. Here the CDR3 reads CASSYSSWETQYF. CDR3 DNA sequence: TGTGCCAGCAGTTACTCCTCGTGGGAGACCCAGTACTTC.

This clonotype was counted only a few times. The CDR3 nucleotides read TGTGCCAGCGCCCGGACAGTAACGAACTCTGGGGCCAACGTCCTGACTTTC. It encodes CASARTVTNSGANVLTF. The chain is built from TRBV6-1 and TRBJ2-6; a possible D gene is TRBD1 (6 bases). The V gene's germline CDR1 is MNHNS and CDR2 SASEGT. The ends were cut back, 8 bases at V and 0 bases at J, with 17 bases in the middle. The CDR3 has 17 amino acids.

V and J are TRBV20-1 and TRBJ2-1; the match to TRBD1 covers 10 bases. CDR3 length equals 14 residues. The V segment lost 6 bases and the J segment 5 bases; nucleotides outside the gene matches: 7. Germline V gene sequence: CDR1 DFQATT, CDR2 SNEGSKA (reference sequence). The DNA of the CDR3 is TGCAGTGCCCCTCCCGGGACAGGGGACAATGAGCAGTTCTTC. This sequence encodes CSAPPGTGDNEQFF.

This clonotype was seen more than once but under ten times. V is TRBV5-1 and J is TRBJ2-2; 8 positions agree with TRBD2. V lost 7 bases, J lost 6 bases, and 5 bases stayed unmatched. The CDR3 has 13 residues. Germline values: CDR1 SGHRS, CDR2 YFSETQ. CDR3 sequence (DNA): TGCGCCAGCGCCAACGGGGGGGCCGGGGAGCTGTTTTTT. It encodes CASANGGAGELFF.

V usage is TRBV4-2 and J usage is TRBJ2-7; tentative D call: TRBD1 (8 bases). Germline V gives CDR1 LGHNA, CDR2 YNFKEQ. The CDR3 is made up of 13 amino acids. Trimming cost V 4 bases and J 5 bases, with 12 bases left between them. CDR3 bases: TGTGCCAGCAGCCTTACAGGGGGGGACGAGCAGTACTTC. Protein product: CASSLTGGDEQYF.

This clonotype appeared a few times. The V and J genes are TRBV4-2 and TRBJ1-5; D might be TRBD1 (5 bases). Trimming stripped 0 bases from V and 7 bases from J, with 13 bases between. CDR1 is LGHNA and CDR2 is YNFKEQ in the germline V gene. The CDR3 length is 15 residues. CDR3 protein: CASSQEWQGDQPQHF. CDR3 bases: TGTGCCAGCAGCCAAGAGTGGCAGGGAGACCAGCCCCAGCATTTT.

The chain is built from TRBV14 and TRBJ2-2; D uncertain. V was cut by 3 bases and J by 5 bases, with 13 bases left in between. Germline loops: CDR1 SGHDN, CDR2 FVKESK. There are 15 residues in the CDR3. The CDR3 coding sequence is TGTGCCAGCAGCCACCTAGGCACAAGTACCGGGGAGCTGTTTTTT. Translation gives CASSHLGTSTGELFF.

As DNA, the CDR3 is TGCGCCAGCGGCGACCCGGCGGGGGACAATGAGCAGTTCTTC. Translating gives CASGDPAGDNEQFF. The gene calls are TRBV4-3 and TRBJ2-1, with 7 bases that match TRBD2. CDR1 and CDR2 from the germline V gene are LGHNA and YSLEER. Trimming took 8 bases from V and 5 from J; bases not matched to a gene: 9. The CDR3 extends over 14 amino acids.

There are many counts of this clonotype. CDR3: CASSQVKGNEQFF. The DNA for the CDR3 is TGCGCCAGCAGCCAAGTTAAGGGCAATGAGCAGTTCTTC. The J gene is TRBJ2-1, the V gene TRBV4-3; D remains ambiguous. The CDR3 extends over 13 amino acids. With 1 base removed from V and 6 bases from J, the gap between germline ends came to 7 bases. Germline assignment: CDR1 LGHNA and CDR2 YSLEER.

The chain joins TRBV6-2 or TRBV6-3 to TRBJ2-1; TRBD2 matches at 7 bases. Germline V lookup: CDR1 MNHEY, CDR2 SVGEGT. The CDR3 runs to 17 residues. Trimming removed 4 bases from V and 6 bases from J; junction bases left unmatched: 15. The CDR3 loop reads CASSSHSSSGIGNEQFF. In DNA form, the CDR3 reads TGTGCCAGCAGTTCCCACTCCTCCAGCGGGATCGGCAATGAGCAGTTCTTC.